These 7 T cell receptor beta chains came from one sample sequenced in a study of CD8 T cells in Susac syndrome. The authors reverse transcribed 0.5 to 1 ug RNA with random hexamers. TCRdb independently ran MiXCR on the immunoSEQ multiplex PCR reads; one entry per CDR3 protein. The sample records 250,000 to 300,000 distinct CDR3 sequences, roughly 85% being singletons. The sequenced material came from CD8+ T cells from PBMCs. These receptors all come from a human donor with multiple sclerosis.

The chain couples TRBV4-3 to TRBJ2-2; possible D gene TRBD2, 6 bases. This CDR3 region has 15 residues. Deletions cut 0 bases from V and 4 bases from J, with 9 bases between. Germline V gene data show CDR1 as LGHNA and CDR2 as YSLEER. The CDR3: CASSQDLGSTGELFF. CDR3 DNA: TGCGCCAGCAGCCAAGATCTCGGGAGCACCGGGGAGCTGTTTTTT.

This chain connects TRBV15 to TRBJ2-2, with D possibly TRBD1 on 5 matching bases. Trimming took 1 base from V and 6 from J, leaving 18 bases between them. Germline values: CDR1 LNHNV, CDR2 YYDKDF (reference sequence). The CDR3 totals 17 residues. CDR3 sequence (DNA): TGTGCCACCAGCAGAGCTTTCCCGGCAGGGTCGGCCGGGGAGCTGTTTTTT. Translating gives CATSRAFPAGSAGELFF.

This clonotype was counted a single time. This chain uses TRBV6-2 or TRBV6-3 with TRBJ2-1; TRBD1 matches at 7 bases. This CDR3 is 13 amino acids long. V was clipped by 5 bases and J by 9 bases; unmatched bases: 7. The germline V gene encodes CDR1 MNHEY and CDR2 SVGEGT. The CDR3 DNA is TGTGCCAGCAGTACCTTACAGGGGAGTGAGCAGTTCTTC. Amino acid sequence: CASSTLQGSEQFF.

The chain couples TRBV27 to TRBJ2-3; 12 bases agree with TRBD2. This CDR3 is built from 16 residues. Germline-derived CDR1 and CDR2 are MNHEY and SMNVEV (reference sequence). Trimming cost V 4 bases and J 4 bases; bases outside gene matches: 6. CDR3 sequence: CASSSLAGGSPDTQYF. Written as DNA, the CDR3 is TGTGCCAGCAGTTCCCTAGCGGGAGGGTCGCCAGATACGCAGTATTTT.

The chain links TRBV7-2 to TRBJ1-2; D call uncertain. V lost 0 bases, J lost 8 bases, and 19 bases lay in between. The germline gives CDR1 SGHTA, CDR2 FQGNSA. The length of the CDR3 is 16 residues. CDR3 sequence reads: CASSLALDGGPVGYTF. CDR3 coding DNA: TGTGCCAGCAGCTTAGCCCTGGACGGAGGCCCGGTAGGCTACACCTTC. The whole variable domain, filled in from reference TRBV7-2 and TRBJ1-2, reads GAGVSQSPSNKVTEKGKDVELRCDPISGHTALYWYRQSLGQGLEFLIYFQGNSAPDKSGLPSDRFSAERTGGSVSTLTIQRTQQEDSAVYLCASSLALDGGPVGYTFGSGTRLTVV.

The chain employs TRBV19 and TRBJ2-7, with TRBD1 matching over 10 bases. V lost 4 bases and J lost 5; bases outside the gene matches: 5. From germline, CDR1 is LNHDA and CDR2 SQIVND (reference sequence). CDR3 length equals 14 residues. The CDR3 loop reads CASSTRQGADEQYF. In DNA form, the CDR3 reads TGTGCCAGTAGTACAAGACAGGGGGCGGACGAGCAGTACTTC.

The chain carries TRBV29-1 and TRBJ1-1; TRBD1 might be the D (5 bases). Germline V lookup: CDR1 SQVTM, CDR2 ANQGSEA. V was shortened by 0 bases and J by 3 bases, with 11 bases between the two germline ends. The CDR3 sequence is 14 residues long. The CDR3 protein is CSVEEGVGDTEAFF. In DNA, the CDR3 is TGCAGCGTTGAAGAGGGGGTAGGGGACACTGAAGCTTTCTTT.